The clone carrying this T cell receptor beta chain counts as medium-sized. Its antigen is not known. This sample is part of a study of immune heterogeneity within non-small cell lung tumors. Broader study findings: High-frequency T-cell receptor beta clonotypes were largely distinct between individual patients. Local T-cell clonality and local tumor mutational burden correlated moderately but significantly (R roughly 0.33). Identical dominant CDR3 beta clonotypes spanned tumor sites within a patient, beside site-unique high-frequency clones.

Samples each supplied around 600 ng of bulk tumor genomic DNA as template. Several biopsies per primary tumor were taken during surgery, spaced as far apart as possible. Each patient presented with untreated, newly diagnosed non-small cell lung cancer and received curative surgery. It was newly diagnosed non-small cell lung cancer patients having surgery with curative intent who served as donors. It was with 32 V and 13 J primers that multiplex PCR amplified TCR beta CDR3. One entry per CDR3 protein, called by TCRdb with MiXCR from the multiplex PCR reads. The sample shows about 2,900 distinct CDR3 sequences, less than 30% of them seen only once. CDR3 length: 16 residues. Germline CDR1 DFQATT, CDR2 SNEGSKA (reference sequence). Trimming stripped 0 bases from V and 0 bases from J, with 15 bases between.

The source is a female donor with non-small cell lung cancer. Sequencing input: lung tumor tissue. The V gene is TRBV20-1, the J gene TRBJ2-7; possibly TRBD1 for D (6 bases). The CDR3 sequence is CSARETWDTNSYEQYF. The CDR3 nucleotides are TGCAGTGCTAGAGAGACCTGGGACACCAACTCCTACGAGCAGTACTTC.